Each of the 25 T cell receptor beta chains below was sequenced from the same sample in a study of T cells in Graves' hyperthyroidism and ophthalmopathy. Researchers took RNA transcripts and amplified the TCR beta CDR3 regions from them. The study used the HTBI primer set for a first-round RT-PCR of the TCR CDR3. MiXCR was run by TCRdb on the multiplex PCR reads, yielding one entry per CDR3 protein. Found here are around 560,000 distinct CDR3 sequences, over 15% of them singletons; the top ten hold 15% to 20%. Sequenced: blood. Source of these receptors: a woman younger than 30 with Graves' hyperthyroidism.

The chain has TRBV7-9 and TRBJ2-2; D unresolved. Germline assignment: CDR1 SEHNR and CDR2 FQNEAQ (reference sequence). V was pared by 5 bases and J by 2 bases, with 12 bases between. CDR3 length equals 15 residues. The CDR3 protein is CASSPPQTNTGELFF. For the CDR3, the DNA is TGTGCCAGCAGCCCCCCGCAGACAAACACCGGGGAGCTGTTTTTT. The full variable domain, with the rest looked up from reference TRBV7-9 and TRBJ2-2, is DTGVSQNPRHKITKRGQNVTFRCDPISEHNRLYWYRQTLGQGPEFLTYFQNEAQLEKSRLLSDRFSAERPKGSFSTLEIQRTEQGDSAMYLCASSPPQTNTGELFFGEGSRLTVL.

This clonotype was seen more than once but under ten times. The chain is built from TRBV6-1 and TRBJ1-1; a weak D match, TRBD1 (6 bases). The CDR3 runs to 12 residues. V was cut by 5 bases and J by 9 bases, with 13 bases left in between. Germline CDR1 MNHNS, CDR2 SASEGT. CDR3 sequence reads: CASSKRTEQAFF. In DNA form, the CDR3 reads TGTGCCAGCAGTAAACGGACAGAGCAAGCTTTCTTT.

This clonotype was counted at least ten times. This rearrangement joins TRBV7-9 to TRBJ2-7, with D maybe TRBD2 (7 bases). Germline CDR1 SEHNR, CDR2 FQNEAQ (reference sequence). V lost 4 bases, J lost 1 base, and 17 bases lay in between. The CDR3 consists of 16 residues. The CDR3 loop is CASSSTRGPPSYEQYF. The CDR3 DNA sequence: TGTGCCAGCAGCTCGACGCGGGGGCCCCCTTCCTACGAGCAGTACTTC.

The V call is TRBV24-1, the J call TRBJ2-7; D might be TRBD1 (5 bases). CDR3 length equals 12 residues. CDR1 and CDR2 from the germline V gene are KGHDR and SFDVKD. The V and J ends lost 3 bases and 7 bases respectively, with 9 bases between them. The CDR3 loop reads CATSDQTEEQYF. The CDR3, as DNA: TGTGCCACCAGTGATCAGACAGAAGAGCAGTACTTC.

This clonotype has a handful of counts. The chain combines TRBV12-3 or TRBV12-4 with TRBJ2-7; D possibly matches TRBD1 or TRBD2 (5 bases each). The V and J ends lost 6 bases and 0 bases respectively, with 12 bases between them. The CDR3 runs 14 residues. The CDR3 DNA sequence: TGTGCCAGCAGAGAGAGGGGTAGCTCCTACGAGCAGTACTTC. It yields the protein CASRERGSSYEQYF.

In its sample, this clonotype was seen many times. J is TRBJ2-3 and V is TRBV20-1, with 8 bases fitting TRBD2. The V segment lost 6 bases and the J segment 0 bases; nucleotides outside the gene matches: 5. The CDR3 consists of 14 residues. From germline, CDR1 is DFQATT and CDR2 SNEGSKA (reference sequence). CDR3 loop: CSAPPGGSTDTQYF. For the CDR3, the DNA is TGCAGTGCACCCCCGGGGGGGAGCACAGATACGCAGTATTTT.

This clonotype was counted ten times or more. The chain employs TRBV7-9 and TRBJ1-6; no firm D call. The germline gives CDR1 SEHNR, CDR2 FQNEAQ (reference sequence). V lost 3 bases to trimming and J lost 6 bases, with 12 bases between them. This CDR3 comprises 15 residues. The CDR3 protein is CASSFATMGNSPLHF. CDR3 DNA sequence: TGTGCCAGCAGCTTCGCCACGATGGGTAATTCACCCCTCCACTTT.

This clonotype was recorded a few times. V gene TRBV3-1 combines with J gene TRBJ2-4, with 11 nucleotides matching TRBD2. Germline V gene lookup returns CDR1 LGHDT and CDR2 YNNKEL (reference sequence). This CDR3 has 14 amino acids. V shed 5 bases and J 5 bases; nucleotides not matched to a gene: 2. As DNA, the CDR3 is TGTGCCAGCAGCGAGACTAGCGGGGAAAACATTCAGTACTTC. Translating gives CASSETSGENIQYF. The full variable domain, in which reference TRBV3-1 and TRBJ2-4 provide the parts outside the CDR3, is DTAVSQTPKYLVTQMGNDKSIKCEQNLGHDTMYWYKQDSKKFLKIMFSYNNKELIINETVPNRFSPKSPDKAHLNLHINSLELGDSAVYFCASSETSGENIQYFGAGTRLSVL.

In DNA, the CDR3 is TGTGCCAGCAGCTGGTGGCGGGGAGGCAATCAGCCCCAGCATTTT. This codes for CASSWWRGGNQPQHF. The rearrangement links TRBV5-6 to TRBJ1-5; D ambiguous. The CDR3 covers 15 residues. Trimming took 3 bases from V and 2 from J, leaving 12 bases between them. The germline gives CDR1 SGHDT, CDR2 YYEEEE.

The genes are TRBV12-5 and TRBJ2-2, with TRBD1 as a possible D gene (6 bases). CDR1 and CDR2 (germline): LGHNT, FRNRAP. Trimming removed 2 bases from V and 3 bases from J, with 16 bases in between. This CDR3 spans 17 amino acids. This CDR3 is CASGLRAGVRDTGELFF. CDR3 DNA sequence: TGTGCTAGTGGTTTGCGGGCAGGGGTAAGGGACACCGGGGAGCTGTTTTTT.

This clonotype was seen at least ten times. V usage is TRBV6-1 and J usage is TRBJ2-2; D gene uncertain. The CDR3 runs to 13 residues. V was cut by 8 bases and J by 6 bases, with 13 bases left in between. In germline, CDR1 is MNHNS, CDR2 SASEGT. The DNA for the CDR3 is TGTGCCAGCCCATTCTTGTTGGCCGGGGAGCTGTTTTTT. Encoded protein: CASPFLLAGELFF.

J is TRBJ1-6 and V is TRBV9, with D perhaps matching TRBD1 (5 bases). Trimming took off 0 bases at V and 5 bases at J, with 9 bases between the two ends. The CDR3 has 15 amino acids. Germline-derived CDR1 and CDR2 are SGDLS and YYNGEE. The CDR3 sequence: CASSVEGLNNSPLHF. CDR3 nucleotide sequence: TGTGCCAGCAGCGTAGAGGGACTAAATAATTCACCCCTCCACTTT. The variable domain in full, completed from reference TRBV9 and TRBJ1-6, reads DSGVTQTPKHLITATGQRVTLRCSPRSGDLSVYWYQQSLDQGLQFLIQYYNGEERAKGNILERFSAQQFPDLHSELNLSSLELGDSALYFCASSVEGLNNSPLHFGNGTRLTVT.

Of note for this clonotype: It may be a read error: a sequence one base away is much more abundant. A read error is likely, as this CDR3 ends without the conserved phenylalanine or tryptophan. The chain carries TRBV28 and TRBJ2-3; TRBD2 matches 7 bases. Trimming cost V 5 bases and J 3 bases; bases outside gene matches: 8. Germline V gives CDR1 MDHEN, CDR2 SYDVKM. The CDR3 runs to 15 residues. Here the CDR3 reads CASSQRAGLTDTQYL. The CDR3 region has the DNA TGTGCCAGCAGTCAACGAGCGGGACTAACAGATACGCAGTATCTT.

This clonotype was observed at least ten times. The V gene is TRBV7-9, the J gene TRBJ2-7; 13 bases are a match to TRBD2. The trim removed 3 bases at V and 6 bases at J, leaving 5 bases unmatched. Looked up from germline, CDR1 is SEHNR and CDR2 is FQNEAQ (reference sequence). The CDR3 extends over 15 amino acids. The CDR3 reads CASSFSGLAGAEQYF. The CDR3 DNA follows: TGTGCCAGCAGCTTCTCCGGACTAGCGGGGGCCGAGCAGTACTTC. Full variable domain (missing parts from reference TRBV7-9 and TRBJ2-7): DTGVSQNPRHKITKRGQNVTFRCDPISEHNRLYWYRQTLGQGPEFLTYFQNEAQLEKSRLLSDRFSAERPKGSFSTLEIQRTEQGDSAMYLCASSFSGLAGAEQYFGPGTRLTVT.

This clonotype was picked up many times. The chain carries TRBV7-2 and TRBJ2-3; 13 bases align to TRBD2. CDR1 SGHTA and CDR2 FQGNSA come from the germline V gene. The CDR3 sequence is 16 residues long. The trim removed 6 bases at V and 2 bases at J, leaving 5 bases unmatched. CDR3 in amino acids: CASRLAGGRDTDTQYF. The DNA for the CDR3 is TGTGCCAGCAGACTAGCGGGGGGGAGGGACACAGATACGCAGTATTTT. The full variable domain, in which reference TRBV7-2 and TRBJ2-3 provide the parts outside the CDR3, is GAGVSQSPSNKVTEKGKDVELRCDPISGHTALYWYRQSLGQGLEFLIYFQGNSAPDKSGLPSDRFSAERTGGSVSTLTIQRTQQEDSAVYLCASRLAGGRDTDTQYFGPGTRLTVL.

This clonotype appeared many times. The chain is built from TRBV7-2 and TRBJ1-3; possible D gene TRBD1, 6 bases. There are 17 residues in the CDR3. Trimming removed 2 bases at V and 0 bases at J, with 14 bases between. Germline loops: CDR1 SGHTA, CDR2 FQGNSA. Written as DNA, the CDR3 is TGTGCCAGCAGCTTAACCGGGACATCGAACTCTGGAAACACCATATATTTT. As protein: CASSLTGTSNSGNTIYF.

This clonotype was recorded many times. This chain joins TRBV12-3 or TRBV12-4 and TRBJ1-2, with D unclear. Trimming took 2 bases from V and 6 from J, leaving 13 bases between them. This CDR3 comprises 14 residues. The CDR3 protein is CASSLLRGYNGYTF. The CDR3 DNA reads as TGTGCCAGCAGTTTACTTCGGGGTTACAATGGCTACACCTTC.

This clonotype was seen more than once but under ten times. The chain recombines TRBV18 with TRBJ2-5; D is ambiguous. The V end was cut by 0 bases, the J end by 2 bases, with 13 bases between. The CDR3 contains 16 residues. In germline, CDR1 is KGHSH, CDR2 LQKENI. This CDR3 is CASSPPLGLTQETQYF. The CDR3, as DNA: TGTGCCAGCTCACCACCACTGGGTCTCACACAAGAGACCCAGTACTTC.

The table lists this clonotype with many counts. V usage is TRBV6-1 and J usage is TRBJ1-2, with a possible D match to TRBD1 (5 bases). The CDR3 loop spans 14 amino acids. CDR1 is MNHNS, CDR2 SASEGT, per germline. V was trimmed by 8 bases and J by 4 bases, leaving 17 bases between them. The CDR3 reads CASYPRGSSYGYTF. DNA of the CDR3: TGTGCCAGCTACCCCCGGGGCAGCAGCTATGGCTACACCTTC.

This clonotype was picked up a small number of times. The genes are TRBV7-8 and TRBJ1-1; the D is unclear. Trimming cost V 1 base and J 0 bases, with 15 bases left between them. Germline V gene data show CDR1 as SGHVS and CDR2 as FQNEAQ. The CDR3 extends over 17 amino acids. DNA for the CDR3: TGTGCCAGCAGCTTAGTATCTGGTTGGCACCTGAACACTGAAGCTTTCTTT. Amino acid sequence: CASSLVSGWHLNTEAFF.

This clonotype was seen more than once but under ten times. The J gene is TRBJ2-2, the V gene TRBV28; 10 bases line up with TRBD2. The J segment lost 0 bases and the V segment lost 10 bases, leaving 11 bases of the junction unmatched. The CDR3 is made up of 17 amino acids. Per germline, CDR1 MDHEN and CDR2 SYDVKM. The DNA for the CDR3 is TGTGCCAAGGGGGACCTAGCGGGAGTTTCGAACACCGGGGAGCTGTTTTTT. As protein: CAKGDLAGVSNTGELFF.

The chain couples TRBV4-2 to TRBJ2-1; perhaps TRBD2 as D (6 bases). The V gene's germline CDR1 is LGHNA and CDR2 YNFKEQ. This CDR3 contains 15 residues. With 4 bases removed from V and 6 bases from J, the gap between germline ends came to 16 bases. DNA for the CDR3: TGTGCCAGCAGCCCGGTCCTAGCGACAACCAATGAGCAGTTCTTC. Protein product: CASSPVLATTNEQFF.

Of note for this clonotype: A much more abundant neighbour one base away suggests this may be a read error. The genes are TRBV5-1 and TRBJ1-6, with 10 nucleotides matching TRBD1. Germline loops: CDR1 SGHRS, CDR2 YFSETQ. The CDR3 length is 14 residues. Trimming cost V 7 bases and J 9 bases; bases outside gene matches: 7. The CDR3 region is CASGRTGGGSPLHF. In DNA form, the CDR3 reads TGCGCCAGCGGCCGGACAGGGGGTGGTTCACCCCTCCACTTT.

This clonotype came up many times. The rearrangement uses TRBV7-9 and TRBJ2-3, with 8 nucleotides matching TRBD2. The CDR3 has 17 amino acids. Germline CDR1 and CDR2: SEHNR and FQNEAQ (reference sequence). The trim removed 5 bases at V and 3 bases at J, leaving 13 bases unmatched. The CDR3: CASSVQQSGGPTDTQYF. As DNA, the CDR3 is TGTGCCAGCAGCGTCCAGCAGTCGGGAGGGCCTACAGATACGCAGTATTTT.

V is TRBV10-1 and J is TRBJ2-3; TRBD2 might be the D (6 bases). Germline V gene data show CDR1 as WNHNN and CDR2 as SYGVQD (reference sequence). This CDR3 region has 16 residues. Deletions cut 2 bases from V and 1 base from J, with 13 bases between. The CDR3 sequence is CASSEDLADRTDTQYF. In nucleotides, the CDR3 is TGCGCCAGCAGTGAGGATTTAGCGGACCGCACAGATACGCAGTATTTT.